Presented here are 19 T cell receptor beta chains from one specimen sequenced in a study of siplizumab effects on memory and regulatory T cells. Produced via immunoSEQ multiplex PCR; TCRdb's table is partial and in-frame only. The table has 90,000 to 150,000 clones, about 94% seen once. The sample taken for sequencing was non-Treg CD4+ T cells sorted from blood. The source of these receptors is a human donor in good health.

The rearrangement uses TRBV6-1 and TRBJ2-5; D might be TRBD2 (5 bases). The V end was cut by 4 bases, the J end by 1 base, with 7 bases between. This CDR3 is 13 amino acids long. Germline V gene data show CDR1 as MNHNS and CDR2 as SASEGT. CDR3 nucleotide sequence: TGTGCCAGCAGTGGGACTCCCCAAGAGACCCAGTACTTC. This codes for CASSGTPQETQYF.

The genes are TRBV19 and TRBJ2-4; D is uncertain. The CDR3 sequence is 14 residues long. V was cut by 4 bases and J by 0 bases, with 7 bases left in between. In germline, CDR1 is LNHDA, CDR2 SQIVND (reference sequence). The chain's CDR3 is CASSRVLAKNIQYF. The CDR3 DNA follows: TGTGCCAGTAGTAGAGTCCTAGCCAAAAACATTCAGTACTTC.

The chain is built from TRBV5-4 and TRBJ2-5, with no clear D. Germline lookup yields CDR1 SGHNT and CDR2 YYREEE (reference sequence). Between the trimmed V and J ends, which lost 2 bases and 2 bases, there was a span of 10 bases. The CDR3 covers 14 residues. The CDR3 sequence: CASSFTNTQETQYF. CDR3 sequence (DNA): TGTGCCAGCAGCTTTACTAACACGCAAGAGACCCAGTACTTC.

Written as DNA, the CDR3 is TGTGCCAGCAGCTCAACCCGGGACAGCTTTGAAAAACTGTTTTTT. This gives the protein CASSSTRDSFEKLFF. The chain uses TRBV7-2 and TRBJ1-4; TRBD1 aligns across 7 bases. From germline, CDR1 is SGHTA and CDR2 FQGNSA. The CDR3 runs 15 residues. The junction had 9 bases not matched to a gene; V was cut back by 4 bases and J by 7 bases.

The gene calls are TRBV4-1 and TRBJ2-4; 10 bases align to TRBD2. CDR3 length equals 16 residues. The V gene's germline CDR1 is MGHRA and CDR2 YSYEKL. The V and J ends lost 0 bases and 9 bases, in that order; junction bases with no gene match: 8. The CDR3 is CASSQDLAGVWGIQYF. For the CDR3, the DNA is TGCGCCAGCAGCCAAGATCTAGCGGGGGTATGGGGCATTCAGTACTTC.

This sequence joins TRBV2 and TRBJ2-7; a weak D match, TRBD1 (6 bases). The CDR3 loop spans 12 amino acids. CDR1 is SNHLY and CDR2 is FYNNEI in the germline V gene. V gave up 4 bases and J gave up 6 bases, with 10 bases separating them. The CDR3 DNA sequence: TGTGCCAGCAGTGTCACAGGGTCCGAGCAGTACTTC. Translation gives CASSVTGSEQYF.

The chain is built from TRBV6-5 and TRBJ1-2, with D tentatively TRBD1 (5 bases). From germline, CDR1 is MNHEY and CDR2 SVGAGI. The V gene lost 2 bases and the J gene lost 9 bases, with 16 bases spanning the gap. There are 14 residues in the CDR3. The CDR3 sequence is CASSYGGFATSYTF. The CDR3 coding sequence is TGTGCCAGCAGTTACGGGGGGTTCGCTACTAGCTACACCTTC.

The V call is TRBV7-9, the J call TRBJ2-1; TRBD1 is a possible D gene (5 bases). The CDR3 spans 17 residues. Trimming stripped 5 bases from V and 3 bases from J, with 20 bases between. The germline V gene encodes CDR1 SEHNR and CDR2 FQNEAQ (reference sequence). CDR3: CASSLRRVIRGYNEQFF. The CDR3 DNA is TGTGCCAGCAGCCTTAGAAGGGTGATTAGGGGCTACAATGAGCAGTTCTTC. The full variable domain, completed using reference TRBV7-9 and TRBJ2-1, is DTGVSQNPRHKITKRGQNVTFRCDPISEHNRLYWYRQTLGQGPEFLTYFQNEAQLEKSRLLSDRFSAERPKGSFSTLEIQRTEQGDSAMYLCASSLRRVIRGYNEQFFGPGTRLTVL.

The rearrangement uses TRBV7-2 and TRBJ1-1; no reliable D call. The germline V gene encodes CDR1 SGHTA and CDR2 FQGNSA. The CDR3 is made up of 14 amino acids. V lost 5 bases and J lost 3, with 13 bases in between. CDR3 sequence: CASSRFSGYTEAFF. The CDR3 DNA reads TGTGCCAGCAGCCGGTTCTCGGGGTACACTGAAGCTTTCTTT.

This chain connects TRBV28 to TRBJ2-3; D possibly corresponds to TRBD2 (7 bases). The CDR3 has 14 residues. The ends were cut back, 7 bases at V and 5 bases at J, with 16 bases in the middle. The germline V gene has CDR1 MDHEN and CDR2 SYDVKM. The CDR3 DNA is TGTGCCAGCAATCCTGCGGGGGCAAGAGATACGCAGTATTTT. Protein product: CASNPAGARDTQYF.

The chain uses TRBV7-3 and TRBJ2-5; no definite D call. With 1 base removed from V and 1 base from J, the gap between germline ends came to 4 bases. Germline V gene lookup returns CDR1 SGHTA and CDR2 FQGTGA. The CDR3 length is 13 residues. CDR3 protein: CASSLRFQETQYF. The CDR3, as DNA: TGTGCCAGCAGCTTAAGGTTCCAAGAGACCCAGTACTTC.

The V call is TRBV5-4, the J call TRBJ2-3, with 10 nucleotides matching TRBD1. The CDR3 length is 15 residues. Trimming at V came to 4 bases and at J to 6 bases, leaving 8 bases not matched to a gene. Germline V CDR1 and CDR2: SGHNT, YYREEE (reference sequence). CDR3 DNA sequence: TGTGCCAGCAGCACGGGACAGGGGCTTTCCGATACGCAGTATTTT. Its protein is CASSTGQGLSDTQYF. Full variable domain (rest looked up from reference TRBV5-4 and TRBJ2-3): ETGVTQSPTHLIKTRGQQVTLRCSSQSGHNTVSWYQQALGQGPQFIFQYYREEENGRGNFPPRFSGLQFPNYSSELNVNALELDDSALYLCASSTGQGLSDTQYFGPGTRLTVL.

This chain joins TRBV7-3 and TRBJ2-3; the D gene could be TRBD1 or TRBD2 (7 bases each). Between the trimmed V and J ends, which lost 4 bases and 7 bases, there was a span of 15 bases. Germline CDR1 SGHTA, CDR2 FQGTGA. The CDR3 spans 14 residues. The CDR3 region has the DNA TGTGCCAGCAGCTCCCAGGGGGGAGGGAATACGCAGTATTTT. Translation gives CASSSQGGGNTQYF. Complete variable domain (other parts from reference TRBV7-3 and TRBJ2-3): GAGVSQTPSNKVTEKGKYVELRCDPISGHTALYWYRQSLGQGPEFLIYFQGTGAADDSGLPNDRFFAVRPEGSVSTLKIQRTERGDSAVYLCASSSQGGGNTQYFGPGTRLTVL.

The rearrangement joins TRBV7-6 to TRBJ1-4, with TRBD1 identical over 9 bases. The CDR3 consists of 15 residues. Germline V gene sequence: CDR1 SGHVS, CDR2 FNYEAQ. V was pared by 5 bases and J by 0 bases, with 1 base of the junction left unmatched. The CDR3 DNA sequence: TGTGCCAGCAGCGGGGACAGGGCAACTAATGAAAAACTGTTTTTT. Protein sequence: CASSGDRATNEKLFF.

The chain couples TRBV14 to TRBJ1-1; D ambiguous. This CDR3 is built from 11 residues. V was pared by 3 bases and J by 5 bases, with 4 bases between. Per germline, CDR1 SGHDN and CDR2 FVKESK. The CDR3 protein is CASSQGTEAFF. The DNA for the CDR3 is TGTGCCAGCAGCCAGGGAACTGAAGCTTTCTTT.

This clone was found once. The chain couples TRBV20-1 to TRBJ1-2, with D perhaps matching TRBD1 (5 bases). In germline, CDR1 is DFQATT, CDR2 SNEGSKA (reference sequence). V lost 7 bases, J lost 6 bases, and 12 bases lay in between. This CDR3 is 11 amino acids long. The CDR3 sequence is CSVQAGDGYTF. The CDR3 DNA follows: TGCAGTGTTCAGGCGGGGGATGGCTACACCTTC.

The chain is built from TRBV9 and TRBJ2-3; 8 nucleotides agree with TRBD1. Germline V gives CDR1 SGDLS, CDR2 YYNGEE. The CDR3 runs 16 residues. Losses at the gene ends were 0 bases for V and 5 bases for J; bases not matched to a gene: 8. CDR3 nucleotide sequence: TGTGCCAGCAGCGTAGGGGCCAGGGGGCGAGAAGATACGCAGTATTTT. It translates to CASSVGARGREDTQYF.

The chain combines TRBV7-2 with TRBJ2-7; TRBD1 matches 8 bases. Germline trimming cut 1 base from V and 4 bases from J; bases unmatched to any gene: 6. This CDR3 has 15 amino acids. Germline assignment: CDR1 SGHTA and CDR2 FQGNSA. In DNA, the CDR3 is TGTGCCAGCAGCTTAGGACAGGGGAAAATATACGAGCAGTACTTC. It encodes CASSLGQGKIYEQYF.

This chain joins TRBV6-5 and TRBJ2-1, with 13 bases fitting TRBD2. The germline gives CDR1 MNHEY, CDR2 SVGAGI. There are 16 residues in the CDR3. J was trimmed by 7 bases and V by 2 bases; bases with no gene match: 5. Here the CDR3 DNA reads TGTGCCAGCAGTTACGCACTAGCGGGGGGGCATAATGAGCAGTTCTTC. Protein product: CASSYALAGGHNEQFF.